Included here is one TCR beta chain sequence, with context. The entry originates in a study of blood T cell repertoires in COVID-19. Germline V gene data show CDR1 as GTSNPN and CDR2 as SVGIG (reference sequence). Trimming took 3 bases from V and 6 from J, leaving 21 bases between them. The CDR3 totals 16 residues. All enrollees were about 18 to 89 years old and from about 25 US areas. Per the original methods: Reference gene primer amplification gave estimated nucleated cell counts. Assay: immunoSEQ multiplex PCR; the TCRdb copy retains only in-frame clones and omits some. V and J calls and clone size are those listed in that table; D and trimming were worked out from the DNA. Among 300,000 to 350,000 clones listed, about 90% were seen once.

Sequenced material: PBMCs or T cells enriched from blood (not recorded which). The chain joins TRBV30 to TRBJ1-5, with a possible D match to TRBD1 (6 bases). The clonotype originates from a woman in her twenties or thirties who had recovered from COVID-19. The CDR3 coding sequence is TGTGCCTGGAGCGGTGAACAGGGCGCCCTGGCTCAGCCCCAGCATTTT. Amino acid sequence: CAWSGEQGALAQPQHF.